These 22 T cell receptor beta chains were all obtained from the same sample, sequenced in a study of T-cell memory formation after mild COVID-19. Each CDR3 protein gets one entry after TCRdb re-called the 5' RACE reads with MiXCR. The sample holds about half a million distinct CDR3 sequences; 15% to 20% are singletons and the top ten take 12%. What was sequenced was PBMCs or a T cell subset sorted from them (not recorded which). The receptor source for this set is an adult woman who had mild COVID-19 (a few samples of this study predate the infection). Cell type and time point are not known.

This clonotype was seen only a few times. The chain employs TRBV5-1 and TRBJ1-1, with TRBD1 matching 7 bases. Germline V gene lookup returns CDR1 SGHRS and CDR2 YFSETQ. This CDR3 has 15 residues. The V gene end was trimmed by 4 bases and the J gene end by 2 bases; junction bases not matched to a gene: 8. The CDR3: CASSGGDRLNTEAFF. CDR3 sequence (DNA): TGCGCCAGCAGCGGGGGGGACAGACTCAACACTGAAGCTTTCTTT.

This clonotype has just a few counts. The CDR3 sequence is CASRVTHQWYEQYF. The CDR3 DNA reads as TGTGCCAGTAGGGTGACCCATCAATGGTACGAGCAGTACTTC. The chain recombines TRBV19 with TRBJ2-7; D remains unclear. There are 14 residues in the CDR3. Germline V lookup: CDR1 LNHDA, CDR2 SQIVND (reference sequence). Trimming pared 6 bases from V and 4 bases from J, leaving 16 bases between. The full variable domain, completed using reference TRBV19 and TRBJ2-7, is DGGITQSPKYLFRKEGQNVTLSCEQNLNHDAMYWYRQDPGQGLRLIYYSQIVNDFQKGDIAEGYSVSREKKESFPLTVTSAQKNPTAFYLCASRVTHQWYEQYFGPGTRLTVT.

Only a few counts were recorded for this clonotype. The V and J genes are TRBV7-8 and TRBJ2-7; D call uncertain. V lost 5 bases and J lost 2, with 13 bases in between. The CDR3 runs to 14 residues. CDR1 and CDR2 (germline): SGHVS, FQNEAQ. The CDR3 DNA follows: TGTGCCAGCAGCCCCGTGATCACCACCTACGAGCAGTACTTC. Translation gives CASSPVITTYEQYF.

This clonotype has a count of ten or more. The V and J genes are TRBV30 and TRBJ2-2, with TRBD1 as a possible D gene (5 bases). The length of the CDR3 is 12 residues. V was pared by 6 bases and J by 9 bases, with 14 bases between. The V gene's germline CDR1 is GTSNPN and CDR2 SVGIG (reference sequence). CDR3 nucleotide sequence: TGTGCCTGCCAGGGTAACTCCAGGGAGCTGTTTTTT. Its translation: CACQGNSRELFF.

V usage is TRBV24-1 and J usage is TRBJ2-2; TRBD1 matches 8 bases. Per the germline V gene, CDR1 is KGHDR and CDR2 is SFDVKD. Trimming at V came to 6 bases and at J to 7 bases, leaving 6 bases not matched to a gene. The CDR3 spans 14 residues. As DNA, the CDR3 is TGTGCCACCAGTCAGGGGGCAACGGGCGGGGAGCTGTTTTTT. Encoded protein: CATSQGATGGELFF.

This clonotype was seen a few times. CDR3 coding DNA: TGTGCCAGCAGCCGTACAGGGAGTCAGCCCCAGCATTTT. As protein: CASSRTGSQPQHF. This chain links TRBV5-5 with TRBJ1-5; D may be TRBD1 (6 bases). This CDR3 contains 13 residues. Germline assignment: CDR1 SGHKS and CDR2 YYEKEE (reference sequence). Trimming pared 4 bases from V and 6 bases from J, leaving 11 bases between.

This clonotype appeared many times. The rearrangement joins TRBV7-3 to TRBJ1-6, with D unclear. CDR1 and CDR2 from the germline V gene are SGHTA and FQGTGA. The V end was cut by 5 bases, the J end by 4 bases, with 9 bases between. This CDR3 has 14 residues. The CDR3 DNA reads TGTGCCAGCAGCCTGGGTCATTATAATTCACCCCTCCACTTT. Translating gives CASSLGHYNSPLHF.

The CDR3 loop is CASSLSRMSYEQYF. The CDR3 region has the DNA TGCGCCAGCAGCTTATCCAGAATGTCCTACGAGCAGTACTTC. This chain links TRBV5-1 with TRBJ2-7; D call uncertain. The germline V gene has CDR1 SGHRS and CDR2 YFSETQ. Between the trimmed V and J ends, which lost 2 bases and 1 base, there was a span of 10 bases. The CDR3 is made up of 14 amino acids.

This CDR3 is CSASQLNSQIPYEQYF. CDR3 sequence (DNA): TGCAGTGCTAGCCAGCTAAACTCGCAGATCCCTTACGAGCAGTACTTC. The rearrangement uses TRBV20-1 and TRBJ2-7, with D uncertain. Germline V gene sequence: CDR1 DFQATT, CDR2 SNEGSKA (reference sequence). The CDR3 spans 16 residues. V was cut by 3 bases and J by 4 bases, with 22 bases left in between.

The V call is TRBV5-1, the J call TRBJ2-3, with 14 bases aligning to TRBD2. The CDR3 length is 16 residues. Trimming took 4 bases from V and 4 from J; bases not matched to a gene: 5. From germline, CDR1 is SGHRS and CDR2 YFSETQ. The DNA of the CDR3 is TGCGCCAGCAGCGGCGGACTAGCGGGGGGCGCAGATACGCAGTATTTT. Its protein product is CASSGGLAGGADTQYF. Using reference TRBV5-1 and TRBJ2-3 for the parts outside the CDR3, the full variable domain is KAGVTQTPRYLIKTRGQQVTLSCSPISGHRSVSWYQQTPGQGLQFLFEYFSETQRNKGNFPGRFSGRQFSNSRSEMNVSTLELGDSALYLCASSGGLAGGADTQYFGPGTRLTVL.

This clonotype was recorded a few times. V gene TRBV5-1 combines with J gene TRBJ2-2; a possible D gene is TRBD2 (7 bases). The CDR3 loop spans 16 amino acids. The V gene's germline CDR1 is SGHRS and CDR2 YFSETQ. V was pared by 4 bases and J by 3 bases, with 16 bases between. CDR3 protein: CASSPWGGTDTGELFF. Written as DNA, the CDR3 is TGCGCCAGCAGCCCGTGGGGGGGCACCGACACCGGGGAGCTGTTTTTT. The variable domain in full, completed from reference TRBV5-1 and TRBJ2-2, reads KAGVTQTPRYLIKTRGQQVTLSCSPISGHRSVSWYQQTPGQGLQFLFEYFSETQRNKGNFPGRFSGRQFSNSRSEMNVSTLELGDSALYLCASSPWGGTDTGELFFGEGSRLTVL.

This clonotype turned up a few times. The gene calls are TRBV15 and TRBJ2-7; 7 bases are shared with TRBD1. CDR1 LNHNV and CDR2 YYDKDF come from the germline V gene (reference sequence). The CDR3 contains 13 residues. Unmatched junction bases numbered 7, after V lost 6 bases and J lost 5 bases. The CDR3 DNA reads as TGTGCCACCAGTTTAGACAGGGCCCACGAGCAGTACTTC. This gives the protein CATSLDRAHEQYF.

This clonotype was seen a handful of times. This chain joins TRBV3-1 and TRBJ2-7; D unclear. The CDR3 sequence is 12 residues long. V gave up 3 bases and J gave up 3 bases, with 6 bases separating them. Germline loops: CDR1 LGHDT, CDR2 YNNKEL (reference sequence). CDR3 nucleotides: TGTGCCAGCAGCCAGTCCGACTACGAGCAGTACTTC. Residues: CASSQSDYEQYF.

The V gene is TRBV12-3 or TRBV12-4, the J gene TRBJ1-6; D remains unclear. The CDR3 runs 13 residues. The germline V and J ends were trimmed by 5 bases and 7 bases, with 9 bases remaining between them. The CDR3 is CASSLRENSPLHF. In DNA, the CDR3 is TGTGCCAGCAGTCTCAGAGAGAATTCACCCCTCCACTTT.

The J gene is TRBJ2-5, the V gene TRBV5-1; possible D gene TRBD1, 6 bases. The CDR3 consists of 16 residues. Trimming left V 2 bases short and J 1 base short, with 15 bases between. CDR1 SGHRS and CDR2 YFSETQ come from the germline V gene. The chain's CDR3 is CASSLPRGALQETQYF. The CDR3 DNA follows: TGCGCCAGCAGCTTACCCAGGGGAGCCCTCCAAGAGACCCAGTACTTC.

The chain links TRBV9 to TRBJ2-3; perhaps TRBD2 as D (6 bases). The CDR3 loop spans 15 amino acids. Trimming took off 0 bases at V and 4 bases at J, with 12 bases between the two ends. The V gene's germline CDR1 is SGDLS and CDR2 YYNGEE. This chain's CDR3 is CASSVGRGEADTQYF. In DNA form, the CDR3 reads TGTGCCAGCAGCGTAGGAAGAGGGGAGGCAGATACGCAGTATTTT.

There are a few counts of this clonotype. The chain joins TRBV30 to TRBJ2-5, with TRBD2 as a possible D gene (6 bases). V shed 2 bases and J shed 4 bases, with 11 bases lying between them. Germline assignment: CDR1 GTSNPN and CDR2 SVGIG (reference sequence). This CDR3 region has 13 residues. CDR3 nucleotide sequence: TGTGCCTGGAGTAGAGGGGAGGTAGAGACCCAGTACTTC. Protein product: CAWSRGEVETQYF.

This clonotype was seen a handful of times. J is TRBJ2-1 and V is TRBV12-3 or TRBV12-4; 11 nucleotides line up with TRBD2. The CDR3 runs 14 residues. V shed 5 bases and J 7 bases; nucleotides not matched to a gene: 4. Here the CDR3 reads CASSTSGRGNEQFF. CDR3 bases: TGTGCCAGCAGTACTAGCGGGAGAGGAAATGAGCAGTTCTTC.

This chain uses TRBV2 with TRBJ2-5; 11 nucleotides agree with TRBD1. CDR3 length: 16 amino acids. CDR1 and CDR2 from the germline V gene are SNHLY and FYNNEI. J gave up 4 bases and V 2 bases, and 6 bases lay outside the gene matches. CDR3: CASSELGTGGRETQYF. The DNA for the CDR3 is TGTGCCAGCAGTGAACTCGGGACAGGGGGTCGAGAGACCCAGTACTTC.

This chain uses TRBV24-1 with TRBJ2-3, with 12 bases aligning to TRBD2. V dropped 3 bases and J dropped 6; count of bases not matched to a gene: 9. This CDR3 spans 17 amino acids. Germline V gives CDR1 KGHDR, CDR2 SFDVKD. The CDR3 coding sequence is TGTGCCACCAGTGATCCATCGACTAGCGGGAGTAGGGATACGCAGTATTTT. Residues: CATSDPSTSGSRDTQYF.

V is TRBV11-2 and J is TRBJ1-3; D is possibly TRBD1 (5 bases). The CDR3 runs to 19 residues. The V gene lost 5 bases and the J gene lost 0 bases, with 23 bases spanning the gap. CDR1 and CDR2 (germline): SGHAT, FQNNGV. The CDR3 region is CASSPLGGWENHSGNTIYF. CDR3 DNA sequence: TGTGCCAGCAGCCCCCTGGGGGGGTGGGAGAACCACTCTGGAAACACCATATATTTT.

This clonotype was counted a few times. CDR3: CASSGLAVLGGETQYF. DNA of the CDR3: TGTGCCAGCTCAGGACTAGCGGTTCTAGGAGGGGAGACCCAGTACTTC. The chain recombines TRBV2 with TRBJ2-5, with 10 bases identical to TRBD2. This CDR3 contains 16 residues. J was trimmed by 5 bases and V by 8 bases; bases with no gene match: 14. Per germline, CDR1 SNHLY and CDR2 FYNNEI.